Listed below are T cell receptor beta chains from one sample, sequenced in a study of blood T cell repertoires in COVID-19. Clones were sequenced by immunoSEQ multiplex PCR, and TCRdb holds only the in-frame ones, with some missing. The table lists approximately 150,000 clones, approximately 81% of them singletons. Specimen: PBMCs or T cells enriched from blood (not recorded which). The receptors were sampled from a middle-aged woman with acute COVID-19. CDR3s include the opening cysteine and the closing phenylalanine or tryptophan. Each record gives: CDR3 length, J gene, V gene, D gene, clone size, CDR3 DNA, CDR3 protein. The D gene is left open where the match is weak. Not all rows give a size; the values are once, few, many and, for expanded clones, a class.

>15|TRBJ1-5|TRBV28|-|-
TGTGCCAGCAGTTGGTCAACAGGGATGAATCAGCCCCAGCATTTT
CASSWSTGMNQPQHF
>14|TRBJ2-1|TRBV30|TRBD2|-
TGTGCCTGGAGTGACCCGGGAGGGGGGGATGAGCAGTTCTTC
CAWSDPGGGDEQFF
>16|TRBJ2-1|TRBV5-1|TRBD2|-
TGCGCCAGCAGCTGGACTAGCGGGAGGGCCTACAATGAGCAGTTCTTC
CASSWTSGRAYNEQFF
>15|TRBJ1-5|TRBV27|-|-
TGTGCCAGCAGTTTCACGGGATTAGGAAATCAGCCCCAGCATTTT
CASSFTGLGNQPQHF
>15|TRBJ2-3|TRBV9|-|-
TGTGCCAGCAGCGTAGGTGTGGGGCTCACAGATACGCAGTATTTT
CASSVGVGLTDTQYF
>14|TRBJ1-2|TRBV30|TRBD1|-
TGTGCCTGGATCCCCGGACAGGGTAGCTATGGCTACACCTTC
CAWIPGQGSYGYTF
>13|TRBJ2-5|TRBV9|-|-
TGTGCCAGCAGCGTACCGTACCAAGAGACCCAGTACTTC
CASSVPYQETQYF
>15|TRBJ2-5|TRBV29-1|TRBD2|many
TGCAGCGTTGAAGAGAAAGCGGGAGGGCCGGAGACCCAGTACTTC
CSVEEKAGGPETQYF
>16|TRBJ2-3|TRBV7-2|TRBD2|-
TGTGCCAGCAGTTGGGGGGGGAGCGGGAGCACAGATACGCAGTATTTT
CASSWGGSGSTDTQYF
>13|TRBJ2-1|TRBV5-1|-|-
TGCGCCAGCAGCGTGGGAGCCTACAATGAGCAGTTCTTC
CASSVGAYNEQFF
>15|TRBJ2-5|TRBV5-6|TRBD2|-
TGTGCCAGCAGCTTACCCGGGACTAGCACAGAGACCCAGTACTTC
CASSLPGTSTETQYF
>13|TRBJ1-2|TRBV27|-|-
TGTGCCAGCAGTTCAACCGGACTCTATGGCTACACCTTC
CASSSTGLYGYTF
>14|TRBJ1-3|TRBV25-1|-|-
TGTGCCAGCAGCCTTGGGGGGACTGGAAACACCATATATTTT
CASSLGGTGNTIYF
>15|TRBJ1-1|TRBV19|-|-
TGTGCCAGTAGTATATGGGGGCCGAGGGGCACTGAAGCTTTCTTT
CASSIWGPRGTEAFF
>13|TRBJ1-2|TRBV7-3|-|-
TGTGCCAGCAGCTTAAGTCCAGGGCAAGGCTACACCTTC
CASSLSPGQGYTF